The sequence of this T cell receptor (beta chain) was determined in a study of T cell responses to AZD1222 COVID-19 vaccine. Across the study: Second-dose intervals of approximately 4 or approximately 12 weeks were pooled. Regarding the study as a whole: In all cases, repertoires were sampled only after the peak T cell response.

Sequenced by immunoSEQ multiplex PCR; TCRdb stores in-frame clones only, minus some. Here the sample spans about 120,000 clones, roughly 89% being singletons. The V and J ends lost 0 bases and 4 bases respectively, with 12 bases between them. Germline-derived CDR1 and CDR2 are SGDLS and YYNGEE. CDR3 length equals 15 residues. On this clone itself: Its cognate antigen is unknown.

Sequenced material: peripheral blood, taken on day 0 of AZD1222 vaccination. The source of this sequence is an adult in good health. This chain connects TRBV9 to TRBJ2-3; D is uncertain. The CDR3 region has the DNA TGTGCCAGCAGCGTAGAGAGCGTCCGGGCAGATACGCAGTATTTT. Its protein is CASSVESVRADTQYF.